Listed here are 7 T cell receptor beta chains from one sample, sequenced in a study of blood T cell repertoires in COVID-19. The protocol was immunoSEQ multiplex PCR, while the TCRdb copy is restricted to in-frame clones and leaves out a portion. Altogether a few hundred thousand clones are present, roughly 90% being singletons, with the ten largest covering roughly 1.2%. The specimen was peripheral blood. All receptors come from a man in his forties or fifties with acute or convalescent COVID-19.

The chain carries TRBV5-1 and TRBJ2-7, with 9 bases that match TRBD1. There are 14 residues in the CDR3. Per germline, CDR1 SGHRS and CDR2 YFSETQ. The CDR3 protein is CAPAGQGKVFEQYF. CDR3 DNA: TGCGCTCCAGCGGGACAGGGAAAGGTCTTCGAGCAGTACTTC.

This clone has only one observation. V gene TRBV7-3 combines with J gene TRBJ1-1; D possibly corresponds to TRBD1 (5 bases). Trimming cost V 4 bases and J 5 bases, with 8 bases left between them. CDR1 and CDR2 from the germline V gene are SGHTA and FQGTGA. The CDR3 is 12 amino acids. This CDR3 is CASSWGGTEAFF. CDR3 in DNA: TGTGCCAGCAGCTGGGGGGGAACTGAAGCTTTCTTT.

The rearrangement links TRBV6-2 or TRBV6-3 to TRBJ2-1; the D is unclear. CDR3 size: 12 residues. CDR1 and CDR2 from the germline V gene are MNHEY and SVGEGT. V lost 2 bases and J lost 8, with 7 bases in between. CDR3 nucleotide sequence: TGTGCCAGCAGTTACCCCCCCTATGAGCAGTTCTTC. This codes for CASSYPPYEQFF.

This clone was found a few times. The chain has TRBV14 and TRBJ2-1; D gene ambiguous. V was shortened by 3 bases and J by 9 bases, with 12 bases between the two germline ends. Germline assignment: CDR1 SGHDN and CDR2 FVKESK. The CDR3 is 13 amino acids. CDR3 residues: CASSQSTVSEQFF. CDR3 nucleotides: TGTGCCAGCAGCCAGTCTACTGTGAGTGAGCAGTTCTTC.

The V call is TRBV2, the J call TRBJ2-1; 7 bases align to TRBD2. The ends lost 6 bases at V and 1 base at J; junction bases unmatched: 12. The length of the CDR3 is 17 residues. CDR1 SNHLY and CDR2 FYNNEI come from the germline V gene. Here the CDR3 reads CASSPRRLAESYNEQFF. CDR3 nucleotide sequence: TGTGCCAGCAGCCCCCGGCGACTAGCCGAGTCCTACAATGAGCAGTTCTTC.

This clone was counted a few times. The chain employs TRBV5-1 and TRBJ2-1; 7 positions match TRBD1. This CDR3 contains 14 residues. Per the germline V gene, CDR1 is SGHRS and CDR2 is YFSETQ. V lost 4 bases and J lost 2; bases outside the gene matches: 3. Here the CDR3 reads CASSPGGAYNEQFF. The CDR3 DNA sequence: TGCGCCAGCAGCCCAGGGGGAGCCTACAATGAGCAGTTCTTC.

The chain combines TRBV7-9 with TRBJ2-1; D gene ambiguous. The CDR3 contains 12 residues. Trimming removed 4 bases from V and 7 bases from J, with 8 bases in between. Germline CDR1 reads SEHNR; CDR2 reads FQNEAQ (reference sequence). The CDR3 spells CASSSLRNEQFF. The CDR3 DNA reads TGTGCCAGCAGCTCTCTTCGGAATGAGCAGTTCTTC.